This TCR beta chain was profiled in a study of blood T cell repertoires in COVID-19 (dated by TCRdb to 2018 to 2020). About the full investigation: Samples covering the acute and convalescent phases of COVID-19 were provided by collaborators in the United States, Italy and Spain. The material from the prospective study consisted of cDNA or gDNA derived from T cells, B-cell-depleted T cells, or PBMCs. The dataset comprised deeply sampled blood TCRbeta repertoires from subjects exposed to, actively infected with, or recovered from COVID-19. The repertoires were released in a freely available public database intended as a resource for research on the immune response to SARS-CoV-2. Samples came from the ongoing ImmuneRACE study (first 160 participants) plus 1,254 subjects from 6 global collaborators. Where available, HLA class I and class II types were obtained from metadata supplied by the sample provider rather than from assay-based typing. The sample metadata nearly always contained a de-identified subject ID, COVID-19 status, age in years and sex.

The study at large found these results: How much clinical and demographic metadata was included differed by source and by participant, and the metadata was provided uncurated.

The CDR3 covers 13 residues, taking in both the cysteine and the phenylalanine. Only the CDR3 DNA stays, 39 bases, in frame from base 1. The V end loses 5 bases and the J end loses 4 bases, and a stretch of 9 bases separates them. From the germline V gene (reference sequence), CDR1 is SEHNR and CDR2 is FQNEAQ. Worth noting for this clone: Its antigen remains unidentified. Per-base quality was not reported, and no clone a single base away is much larger than it. Other DNA sequences of this sample code for an identical CDR3.

Collaborating institutions collected whole blood in K2EDTA tubes following their own protocols. For TCRbeta analysis, collaborators shipped samples as frozen whole blood, isolated PBMCs, or DNA extracted from either of those sample types. The immunoSEQ Assay, a bias-controlled multiplex PCR, was used to amplify TCRbeta CDR3 regions from genomic DNA. The authors' analysis ran thus. Within the assay, amplification of reference gene primers was used to estimate how many nucleated cells each sample contained. Sequence reads were collapsed and filtered to measure the absolute abundance of every unique TCRbeta CDR3 rearrangement. For each sample, productive Simpson clonality was calculated as the square root of Simpson's diversity index over productive rearrangements. TCRdb took over this immuneACCESS table, retaining in-frame rearrangements with V and J assigned. Such tables are incomplete; in checked studies, under half of the missing clones stem from an unresolved V gene, and the remainder is unexplained. That table furnishes V, J and clone size, whereas the DNA furnished D and trimming. The sample profile shows 200,000 to 250,000 clones; about four fifths of them were found once. The biggest ten clones account for more than 2% of the sample.

The clonotype was recovered from a woman aged 60-75 years with acute or convalescent COVID-19. The sequence joins TRBV7-9 to TRBJ1-3; TRBD1 could be the D gene, as 6 bases match. Sequenced sample: peripheral blood. The nucleotide sequence is given as TGTGCCAGCAGCCTGGGGGCCGGAAACACCATATATTTT. This sequence encodes CASSLGAGNTIYF.